This T cell receptor beta chain comes out of a study of T cells in women clearing cervical HPV infection. Trimming left V 5 bases short and J 2 bases short, with 3 bases between. The CDR3 runs 11 residues. Germline V lookup: CDR1 SGHAT, CDR2 FQNNGV. Assay: immunoSEQ multiplex PCR; the TCRdb copy retains only in-frame clones and omits some. The table counts fewer than 40,000 clones; more than 1.2% lies in the top ten. Remarks on this clone: The read is 3 residues too short to cover the CDR3 end, so that end is filled in from the germline J gene.

The genes are TRBV11-2 and TRBJ2-5; D unclear. The sequence came from a woman aged 18 to 75 with a cervical HPV16 infection that either progressed to CIN3+ or cleared (not recorded which). Material for sequencing was blood buffy coat. The part of the CDR3 DNA that was read is TGTGCCAGCAGCCCTCAAGAGACC. Translated: CASSPQET. The full CDR3 reads CASSPQETQYF.